This T cell receptor beta chain was sequenced in a study of PD-L1 blockade in urothelial cancer. Study summary: Male patients with bladder-origin urothelial cancer numbered about 90% of the 29.

Only in-frame clones appear in the TCRdb table, and some are missing; sequencing was by immunoSEQ multiplex PCR. The data show more than 95,000 clones, more than 75% seen once. As to time point: peripheral blood 6 weeks after treatment start. Anywhere from 1 to 8 samples came from each patient, spanning pretreatment and on-treatment. This material consisted of PBMCs, taken around atezolizumab (anti-PD-L1) treatment. This receptor was identified in a man in his fifties with urothelial cancer.

CDR3 residues: CASSSNRGLSSGNTIYF. The CDR3 region has the DNA TGTGCCAGCAGCTCAAACAGGGGTCTTAGCTCTGGAAACACCATATATTTT. The chain is built from TRBV11-2 and TRBJ1-3; 7 bases fit TRBD1. CDR1 is SGHAT and CDR2 is FQNNGV in the germline V gene. The CDR3 length is 17 residues. Losses at the gene ends were 4 bases for V and 0 bases for J; bases not matched to a gene: 9.